Presented here are 4 T cell receptor beta chains from one specimen sequenced in a study of shared clonotypes between healthy human individuals. TCRdb keeps only in-frame clones here, not all; method: immunoSEQ multiplex PCR. Of over 2,000,000 clones in the sample, around 93% are singletons; the top ten hold about 1.6%. Terminally differentiated effector memory CD45RA+ cells were excluded from the naive CD8 cells, which were CD45RO-negative and positively selected for CCR7. Sample: naive CD8+ T cells from PBMCs. These receptors all come from a man younger than 35 in good health. Some clones in this sample may be carry-over from other donors' samples.

For this clone: Other nucleotide sequences from this sample produce the same CDR3. The J gene is TRBJ2-3, the V gene TRBV9; TRBD2 matches 8 bases. The length of the CDR3 is 16 residues. CDR1 and CDR2 (germline): SGDLS, YYNGEE. The V gene end was trimmed by 0 bases and the J gene end by 5 bases; junction bases not matched to a gene: 8. The CDR3 DNA follows: TGTGCCAGCAGCGTAGCCAGCGGGAGAGCTGGAGATACGCAGTATTTT. The encoded protein is CASSVASGRAGDTQYF.

DNA of the CDR3: TGTGCCAGCAGTTACTCCGACGGAAGAGTGGCTTTCTTT. It codes for CASSYSDGRVAFF. The rearrangement joins TRBV6-5 to TRBJ1-1; D call uncertain. This CDR3 region has 13 residues. V shed 0 bases and J shed 11 bases, with 13 bases lying between them. The germline V gene encodes CDR1 MNHEY and CDR2 SVGAGI.

The chain carries TRBV7-9 and TRBJ2-3, with D uncertain. Trimming pared 8 bases from V and 1 base from J, leaving 13 bases between. The CDR3 totals 14 residues. Per germline, CDR1 SEHNR and CDR2 FQNEAQ (reference sequence). The DNA of the CDR3 is TGTGCCAGCCGTCCCGTTGAAGGCACAGATACGCAGTATTTT. This encodes CASRPVEGTDTQYF.

The CDR3 is CATKSGTEILEQYF. The CDR3 nucleotides are TGTGCCACCAAGTCCGGGACAGAGATTCTCGAGCAGTACTTC. The V and J genes are TRBV27 and TRBJ2-7; 7 bases align to TRBD1. Germline values: CDR1 MNHEY, CDR2 SMNVEV (reference sequence). V shed 10 bases and J 6 bases; nucleotides not matched to a gene: 15. The CDR3 covers 14 residues.